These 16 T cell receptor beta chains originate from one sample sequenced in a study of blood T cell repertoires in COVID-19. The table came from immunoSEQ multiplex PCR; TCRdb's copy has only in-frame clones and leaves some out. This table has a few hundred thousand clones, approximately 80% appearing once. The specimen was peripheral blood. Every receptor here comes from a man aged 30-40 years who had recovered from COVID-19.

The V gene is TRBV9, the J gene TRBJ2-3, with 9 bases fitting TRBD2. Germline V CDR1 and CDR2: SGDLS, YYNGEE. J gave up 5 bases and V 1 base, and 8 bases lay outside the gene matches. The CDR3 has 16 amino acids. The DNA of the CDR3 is TGTGCCAGCAGCGTATTAGCCGGGACTAGCCTAGATACGCAGTATTTT. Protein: CASSVLAGTSLDTQYF.

CDR3 DNA: TGTGCCAGCAGCTCCCGGGGGACCCCCGACGAGCAGTACTTC. This translates into CASSSRGTPDEQYF. This chain uses TRBV7-9 with TRBJ2-7; perhaps TRBD2 as D (6 bases). CDR1 and CDR2 (germline): SEHNR, FQNEAQ (reference sequence). This CDR3 is built from 14 residues. Trimming cost V 4 bases and J 5 bases, with 15 bases left between them. Variable domain in full (rest from reference TRBV7-9 and TRBJ2-7): DTGVSQNPRHKITKRGQNVTFRCDPISEHNRLYWYRQTLGQGPEFLTYFQNEAQLEKSRLLSDRFSAERPKGSFSTLEIQRTEQGDSAMYLCASSSRGTPDEQYFGPGTRLTVT.

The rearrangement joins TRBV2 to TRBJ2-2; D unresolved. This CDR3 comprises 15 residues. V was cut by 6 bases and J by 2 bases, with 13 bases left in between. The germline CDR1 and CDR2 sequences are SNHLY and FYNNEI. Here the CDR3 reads CASSPRHANTGELFF. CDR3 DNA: TGTGCCAGCAGCCCGCGACACGCCAACACCGGGGAGCTGTTTTTT.

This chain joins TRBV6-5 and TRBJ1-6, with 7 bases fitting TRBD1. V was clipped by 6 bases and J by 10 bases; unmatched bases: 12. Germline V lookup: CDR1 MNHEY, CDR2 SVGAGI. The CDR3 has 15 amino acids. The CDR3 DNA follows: TGTGCCAGCAGCAGGACAGGAAAGGAGGGGTCACCCCTCCACTTT. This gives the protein CASSRTGKEGSPLHF.

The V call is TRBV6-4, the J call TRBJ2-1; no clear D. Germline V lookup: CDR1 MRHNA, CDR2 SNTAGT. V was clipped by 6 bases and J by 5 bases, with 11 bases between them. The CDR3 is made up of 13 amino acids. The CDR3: CASSRDSDNEQFF. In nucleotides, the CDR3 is TGTGCCAGCAGCCGCGACTCTGACAATGAGCAGTTCTTC.

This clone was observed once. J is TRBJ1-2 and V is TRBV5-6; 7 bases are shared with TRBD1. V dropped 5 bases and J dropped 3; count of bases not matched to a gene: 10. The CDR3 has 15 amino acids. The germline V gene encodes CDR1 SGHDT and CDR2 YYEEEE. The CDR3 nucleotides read TGTGCCAGCAGTCGGGACAGCTGGGGGGACTATGGCTACACCTTC. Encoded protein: CASSRDSWGDYGYTF.

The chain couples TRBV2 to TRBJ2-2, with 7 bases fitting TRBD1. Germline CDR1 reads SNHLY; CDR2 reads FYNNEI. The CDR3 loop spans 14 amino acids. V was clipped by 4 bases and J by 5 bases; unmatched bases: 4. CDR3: CASSVNRGTGELFF. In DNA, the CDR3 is TGTGCCAGCAGTGTAAACAGGGGAACCGGGGAGCTGTTTTTT.

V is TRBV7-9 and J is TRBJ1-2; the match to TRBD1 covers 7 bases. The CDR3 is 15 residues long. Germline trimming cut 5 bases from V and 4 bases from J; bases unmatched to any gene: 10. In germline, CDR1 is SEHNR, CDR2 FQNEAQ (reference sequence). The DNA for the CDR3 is TGTGCCAGCAGCGTAGGGGCAGGGGGAGGCTATGGCTACACCTTC. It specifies CASSVGAGGGYGYTF. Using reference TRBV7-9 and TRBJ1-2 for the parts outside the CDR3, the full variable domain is DTGVSQNPRHKITKRGQNVTFRCDPISEHNRLYWYRQTLGQGPEFLTYFQNEAQLEKSRLLSDRFSAERPKGSFSTLEIQRTEQGDSAMYLCASSVGAGGGYGYTFGSGTRLTVV.

The CDR3 bases are TGCGCCAGCACCGAGACCCAGGGAGGTACCGGGGAGCTGTTTTTT. Its translation is CASTETQGGTGELFF. The chain is built from TRBV5-1 and TRBJ2-2; the D gene is possibly TRBD2 (6 bases). Trimming stripped 6 bases from V and 5 bases from J, with 17 bases between. The CDR3 runs 15 residues. Per germline, CDR1 SGHRS and CDR2 YFSETQ.

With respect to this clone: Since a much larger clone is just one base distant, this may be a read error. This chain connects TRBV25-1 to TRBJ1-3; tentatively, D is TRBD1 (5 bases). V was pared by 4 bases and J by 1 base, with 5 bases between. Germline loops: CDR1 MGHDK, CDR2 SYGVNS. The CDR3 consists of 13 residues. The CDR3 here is CASSAGSGNTIYF. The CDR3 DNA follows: TGTGCCAGCAGTGCAGGGTCTGGAAACACCATATATTTT.

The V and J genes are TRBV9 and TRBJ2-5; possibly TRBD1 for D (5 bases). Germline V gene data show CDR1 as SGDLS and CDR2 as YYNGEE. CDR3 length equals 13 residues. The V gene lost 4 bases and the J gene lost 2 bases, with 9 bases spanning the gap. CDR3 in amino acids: CASSQGAQETQYF. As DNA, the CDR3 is TGTGCCAGCAGCCAAGGGGCTCAAGAGACCCAGTACTTC.

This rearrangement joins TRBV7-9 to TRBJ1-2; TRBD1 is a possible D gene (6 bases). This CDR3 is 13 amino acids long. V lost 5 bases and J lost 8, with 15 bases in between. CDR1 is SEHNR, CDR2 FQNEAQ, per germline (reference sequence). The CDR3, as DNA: TGTGCCAGCAGCCCGGGGGGGGGCTACGGCTACACCTTC. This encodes CASSPGGGYGYTF.

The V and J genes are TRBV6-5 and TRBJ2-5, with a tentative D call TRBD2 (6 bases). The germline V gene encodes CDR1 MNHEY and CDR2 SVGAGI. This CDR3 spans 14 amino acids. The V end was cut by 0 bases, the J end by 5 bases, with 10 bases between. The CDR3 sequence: CASSYSIRGETQYF. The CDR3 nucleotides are TGTGCCAGCAGTTACTCGATCCGGGGGGAGACCCAGTACTTC.

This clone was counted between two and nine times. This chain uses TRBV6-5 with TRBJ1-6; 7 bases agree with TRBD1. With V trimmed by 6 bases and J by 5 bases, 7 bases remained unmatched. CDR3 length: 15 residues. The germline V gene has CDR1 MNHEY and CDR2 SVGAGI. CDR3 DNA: TGTGCCAGCAGACTCTCCGGGACAGATAATTCACCCCTCCACTTT. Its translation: CASRLSGTDNSPLHF.

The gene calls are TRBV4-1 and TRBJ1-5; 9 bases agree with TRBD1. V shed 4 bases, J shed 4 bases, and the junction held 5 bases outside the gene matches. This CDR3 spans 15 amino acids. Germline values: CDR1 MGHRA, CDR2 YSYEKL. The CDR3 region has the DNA TGCGCCAGCAGCCCGGGACAGGGAACAAATCAGCCCCAGCATTTT. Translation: CASSPGQGTNQPQHF.

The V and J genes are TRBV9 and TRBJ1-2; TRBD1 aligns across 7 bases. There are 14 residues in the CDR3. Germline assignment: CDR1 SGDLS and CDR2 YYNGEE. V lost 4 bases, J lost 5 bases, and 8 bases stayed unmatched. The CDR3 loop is CASSIRQGGYGYTF. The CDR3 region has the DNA TGTGCCAGCAGCATCAGACAGGGCGGTTATGGCTACACCTTC. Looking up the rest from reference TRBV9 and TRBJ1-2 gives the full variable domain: DSGVTQTPKHLITATGQRVTLRCSPRSGDLSVYWYQQSLDQGLQFLIQYYNGEERAKGNILERFSAQQFPDLHSELNLSSLELGDSALYFCASSIRQGGYGYTFGSGTRLTVV.